This T cell receptor (beta chain) was profiled in a study of blood T cell repertoires in COVID-19. Study context: T cells, B-cell-depleted T cells, or PBMCs provided the cDNA or gDNA that served as material.

This CDR3 is 13 amino acids long. Germline-derived CDR1 and CDR2 are SNHLY and FYNNEI. Trimming cost V 11 bases and J 4 bases; bases outside gene matches: 8. The Seattle patients, enrolled during active infection, were followed longitudinally. Original processing notes: Estimation of nucleated cell counts relied on the amplification of reference gene primers. Using immunoSEQ multiplex PCR, the repertoire was profiled, and TCRdb retains in-frame clones only, with some absent. The D gene and trimming were derived from the DNA, and the V and J assignments and clone size from that table. The repertoire holds about 200,000 clones, with roughly 77% as singletons.

J is TRBJ1-3 and V is TRBV2; 7 nucleotides align to TRBD1. Sample: peripheral blood. The source of this sequence is a woman aged 40 to 50 with COVID-19, enrolled during active disease. The chain's CDR3 is CAHERGPGNTIYF. In nucleotides, the CDR3 is TGTGCCCACGAAAGGGGGCCAGGAAACACCATATATTTT.